This T cell receptor (beta chain) was sequenced during a study of glioma-infiltrating T cells. Findings and caveats of the study: Above-expected tissue-blood divergence occurred in all gliomas, most in low-grade ones. Tissue and blood shared very few CDR3 sequences.

A few counts support this clonotype. Its antigen is unidentified. The iRepertoire nested amplicon-rescue multiplex PCR amplified TCR alpha and beta CDR3s from RNA. One-step reverse transcription and amplification started from around 100-400 ng of tissue mRNA or PBMC total RNA. TCRdb itself ran the multiplex PCR reads through MiXCR, one entry per CDR3 protein. The table shows some 130,000 distinct CDR3 sequences, with around 25% occurring only once. The length of the CDR3 is 16 residues. Germline lookup yields CDR1 MGHRA and CDR2 YSYEKL. The ends lost 0 bases at V and 4 bases at J; junction bases unmatched: 5.

This sequence was found in a human donor with low-grade glioma or glioblastoma, undergoing nonglioma brain surgery, or in good health (not recorded which). The V call is TRBV4-1, the J call TRBJ2-1; 8 bases match TRBD1. What was sequenced was glioma tissue, nonneoplastic brain tissue, or PBMCs (not recorded which). In DNA form, the CDR3 reads TGCGCCAGCAGCCAAGATCAGGGGGCGCGTTACAATGAGCAGTTCTTC. Protein sequence: CASSQDQGARYNEQFF.